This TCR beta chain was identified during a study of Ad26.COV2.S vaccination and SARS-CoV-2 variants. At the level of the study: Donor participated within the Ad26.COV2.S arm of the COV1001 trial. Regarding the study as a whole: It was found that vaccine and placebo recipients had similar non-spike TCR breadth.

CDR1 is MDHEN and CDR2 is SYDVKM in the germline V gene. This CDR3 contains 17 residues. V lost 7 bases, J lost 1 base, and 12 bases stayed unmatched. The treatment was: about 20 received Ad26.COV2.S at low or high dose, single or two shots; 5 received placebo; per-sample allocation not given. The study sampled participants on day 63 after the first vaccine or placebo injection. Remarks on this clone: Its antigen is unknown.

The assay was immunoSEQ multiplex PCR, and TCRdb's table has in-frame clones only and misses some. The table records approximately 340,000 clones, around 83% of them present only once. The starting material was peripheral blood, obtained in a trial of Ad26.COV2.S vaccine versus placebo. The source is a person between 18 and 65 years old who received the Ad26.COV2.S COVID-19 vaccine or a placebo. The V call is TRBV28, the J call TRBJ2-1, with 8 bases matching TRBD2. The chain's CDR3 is CASTRGGAGGSYNEQFF. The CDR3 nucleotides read TGTGCCAGCACCCGGGGGGGCGCAGGAGGTTCCTACAATGAGCAGTTCTTC.